This T cell receptor beta chain was sequenced for a study of glioma-infiltrating T cells after dendritic cell vaccination. Sequencing was performed with immunoSEQ multiplex PCR; in TCRdb, only in-frame clones are kept and a portion is missing. The sample includes some 110,000 clones, around 90% of them seen just once. Indicated time point: after dendritic cell vaccination, including at tumor progression/relapse. CDR1 SGHVS and CDR2 FQNEAQ come from the germline V gene. This CDR3 has 12 amino acids. V gave up 5 bases and J gave up 1 base, with 2 bases separating them. The rearrangement uses TRBV7-8 and TRBJ2-2, with D uncertain. The receptor was derived from a human donor with glioblastoma. This specimen consisted of blood, obtained after dendritic cell vaccination. CDR3 DNA: TGTGCCAGCAGCCGGAACACCGGGGAGCTGTTTTTT. It specifies CASSRNTGELFF.